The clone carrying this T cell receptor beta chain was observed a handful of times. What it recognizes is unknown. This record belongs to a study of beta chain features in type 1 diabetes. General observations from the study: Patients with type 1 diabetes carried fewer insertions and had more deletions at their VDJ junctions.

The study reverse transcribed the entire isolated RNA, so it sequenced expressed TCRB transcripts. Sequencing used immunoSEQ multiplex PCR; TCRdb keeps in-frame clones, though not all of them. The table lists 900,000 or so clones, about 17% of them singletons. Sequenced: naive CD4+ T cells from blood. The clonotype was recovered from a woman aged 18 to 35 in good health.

The CDR3, as DNA: TGCGCCAGCAGCTCTTCCGGGACAGGTATAGGCTACACCTTC. Translated: CASSSSGTGIGYTF. The chain employs TRBV5-1 and TRBJ1-2; 8 bases align to TRBD1. Germline loops: CDR1 SGHRS, CDR2 YFSETQ. The length of the CDR3 is 14 residues. With V trimmed by 3 bases and J by 8 bases, 9 bases remained unmatched.